The 26 T cell receptor beta chains presented below share a single source sample, sequenced in a study of early T cells in non-severe SARS-CoV-2 infection. In TCRdb, the 5' RACE reads were re-called with MiXCR into one record per CDR3 protein. The repertoire has tens of thousands of distinct CDR3 sequences, around 5.3% of them found once; the top ten carry roughly 22%. The sequencing input was whole blood. The receptors were sampled from an adult who was a healthcare worker with PCR-confirmed SARS-CoV-2 infection or an uninfected control (not recorded which).

Many counts were recorded for this clonotype. The chain joins TRBV19 to TRBJ2-7; TRBD2 is a possible D gene (6 bases). The CDR3 sequence is 13 residues long. V lost 8 bases to trimming and J lost 3 bases, with 14 bases between them. Per the germline V gene, CDR1 is LNHDA and CDR2 is SQIVND (reference sequence). This CDR3 reads CASSSLGGYEQYF. DNA of the CDR3: TGTGCCAGTTCTTCGCTCGGGGGCTACGAGCAGTACTTC.

This clonotype has at least ten counts. The chain couples TRBV3-1 to TRBJ2-2; D is ambiguous. Germline V gene data show CDR1 as LGHDT and CDR2 as YNNKEL (reference sequence). V was trimmed by 2 bases and J by 3 bases, leaving 10 bases between them. CDR3 length: 15 residues. The CDR3 protein is CASSQPTSYTGELFF. The CDR3 nucleotides are TGTGCCAGCAGCCAACCTACATCCTACACCGGGGAGCTGTTTTTT.

The V call is TRBV20-1, the J call TRBJ1-5, with TRBD1 as a possible D gene (5 bases). Trimming left V 4 bases short and J 1 base short, with 11 bases between. The CDR3 runs to 14 residues. Germline values: CDR1 DFQATT, CDR2 SNEGSKA (reference sequence). CDR3 nucleotide sequence: TGCAGTGCTACGGACACTGCGAGCAATCAGCCCCAGCATTTT. Translated: CSATDTASNQPQHF.

Many counts were recorded for this clonotype. This chain connects TRBV11-1 to TRBJ1-1; no clear D. In germline, CDR1 is SGHAT, CDR2 FQDESV (reference sequence). CDR3 length: 13 residues. V dropped 7 bases and J dropped 4 bases, with 13 bases sitting between them. CDR3 protein: CASTPFGRTEAFF. The CDR3 coding sequence is TGTGCCAGCACCCCTTTCGGGCGCACTGAAGCTTTCTTT.

This clonotype occurred many times. This rearrangement joins TRBV19 to TRBJ2-3; 9 bases align to TRBD2. CDR3 length: 14 residues. CDR1 LNHDA and CDR2 SQIVND come from the germline V gene (reference sequence). The V segment lost 6 bases and the J segment 4 bases; nucleotides outside the gene matches: 5. Here the CDR3 reads CASRTAGGADTQYF. The CDR3, as DNA: TGTGCCAGTAGAACAGCGGGGGGAGCAGATACGCAGTATTTT.

CDR3 bases: TGCAGTGCTAGAGTAGCTACCGAGACCCAGTACTTC. Translated: CSARVATETQYF. V is TRBV20-1 and J is TRBJ2-5; D is unclear. The germline CDR1 and CDR2 sequences are DFQATT and SNEGSKA (reference sequence). The CDR3 has 12 amino acids. V lost 1 base to trimming and J lost 5 bases, with 8 bases between them.

This clonotype was counted at least ten times. CDR3: CASSKVGSNQPQHF. The CDR3 coding sequence is TGTGCCAGTAGTAAGGTGGGAAGCAATCAGCCCCAGCATTTT. This rearrangement joins TRBV19 to TRBJ1-5; unclear D gene. Germline CDR1 reads LNHDA; CDR2 reads SQIVND (reference sequence). The CDR3 extends over 14 amino acids. Trimming took 4 bases from V and 1 from J, leaving 8 bases between them.

In its sample, this clonotype was seen many times. The chain combines TRBV27 with TRBJ1-5; maybe TRBD1 (5 bases). The CDR3 spans 14 residues. The V gene lost 6 bases and the J gene lost 3 bases, with 12 bases spanning the gap. Germline CDR1 MNHEY, CDR2 SMNVEV (reference sequence). The CDR3 spells CASSLGGFNQPQHF. CDR3 coding DNA: TGTGCCAGCAGCTTGGGGGGATTCAATCAGCCCCAGCATTTT.

This clonotype occurred many times. The V gene is TRBV6-1, the J gene TRBJ2-1; D is undetermined. The germline V and J ends were trimmed by 7 bases and 0 bases, with 13 bases remaining between them. The CDR3 contains 15 residues. Germline CDR1 reads MNHNS; CDR2 reads SASEGT. CDR3 loop: CASKRLPSSYNEQFF. The CDR3 DNA reads TGTGCCAGCAAGCGACTCCCGAGCTCCTACAATGAGCAGTTCTTC.

This clonotype has at least ten counts. J is TRBJ1-2 and V is TRBV9; D is undetermined. Trimming stripped 0 bases from V and 2 bases from J, with 5 bases between. The CDR3 contains 13 residues. Germline CDR1 is SGDLS and CDR2 is YYNGEE. CDR3 protein: CASSVDVNYGYTF. The CDR3, as DNA: TGTGCCAGCAGCGTAGATGTGAACTATGGCTACACCTTC.

This clonotype was recorded many times. The chain combines TRBV12-5 with TRBJ2-3; TRBD2 aligns across 11 bases. Germline loops: CDR1 LGHNT, CDR2 FRNRAP. Trimming removed 2 bases from V and 0 bases from J; junction bases left unmatched: 7. The CDR3 consists of 18 residues. The CDR3 reads CASGLKGLADTSTDTQYF. DNA for the CDR3: TGTGCTAGTGGTTTGAAGGGACTAGCGGACACTAGCACAGATACGCAGTATTTT.

This clonotype was counted ten times or more. The J gene is TRBJ2-5, the V gene TRBV5-1; weak D call: TRBD2 (6 bases). The germline V gene encodes CDR1 SGHRS and CDR2 YFSETQ. This CDR3 region has 15 residues. The germline V and J ends were trimmed by 0 bases and 0 bases, with 9 bases remaining between them. The CDR3 nucleotides read TGCGCCAGCAGCTTGGGTAGCGGCTACCAAGAGACCCAGTACTTC. Translating gives CASSLGSGYQETQYF. The full variable domain, with the rest looked up from reference TRBV5-1 and TRBJ2-5, is KAGVTQTPRYLIKTRGQQVTLSCSPISGHRSVSWYQQTPGQGLQFLFEYFSETQRNKGNFPGRFSGRQFSNSRSEMNVSTLELGDSALYLCASSLGSGYQETQYFGPGTRLLVL.

There are a few counts of this clonotype. This chain connects TRBV30 to TRBJ2-7; D possibly corresponds to TRBD1 (5 bases). With 0 bases removed from V and 4 bases from J, the gap between germline ends came to 10 bases. The CDR3 extends over 13 amino acids. CDR1 GTSNPN and CDR2 SVGIG come from the germline V gene (reference sequence). The CDR3 protein is CAWSVPGWYEQYF. The CDR3 coding sequence is TGTGCCTGGAGTGTTCCAGGGTGGTACGAGCAGTACTTC. The full variable domain, with the rest looked up from reference TRBV30 and TRBJ2-7, is SQTIHQWPATLVQPVGSPLSLECTVEGTSNPNLYWYRQAAGRGLQLLFYSVGIGQISSEVPQNLSASRPQDRQFILSSKKLLLSDSGFYLCAWSVPGWYEQYFGPGTRLTVT.

About this clonotype itself: Being one base from a much bigger clone, this may be a read error. The V gene is TRBV30, the J gene TRBJ2-7; TRBD1 agrees at 9 bases. The germline V gene has CDR1 GTSNPN and CDR2 SVGIG (reference sequence). Trimming took 5 bases from V and 3 from J; bases not matched to a gene: 5. CDR3 length: 13 residues. The CDR3: CAWCGGQGYEQYF. CDR3 sequence (DNA): TGTGCCTGGTGTGGGGGACAGGGCTACGAGCAGTACTTC. Filled out from reference TRBV30 and TRBJ2-7, the complete variable domain reads SQTIHQWPATLVQPVGSPLSLECTVEGTSNPNLYWYRQAAGRGLQLLFYSVGIGQISSEVPQNLSASRPQDRQFILSSKKLLLSDSGFYLCAWCGGQGYEQYFGPGTRLTVT.

The table lists this clonotype with many counts. V and J are TRBV11-2 and TRBJ2-1, with D uncertain. Germline V gives CDR1 SGHAT, CDR2 FQNNGV. The CDR3 is 13 residues long. Trimming took 4 bases from V and 7 from J, leaving 11 bases between them. The CDR3 coding sequence is TGTGCCAGCAGCTACCAGCCCAAAAATGAGCAGTTCTTC. Its protein is CASSYQPKNEQFF.

This clonotype was counted ten times or more. The V gene is TRBV18, the J gene TRBJ2-3; D unclear. Trimming removed 0 bases at V and 6 bases at J, with 10 bases between. This CDR3 region has 14 residues. CDR1 is KGHSH, CDR2 LQKENI, per germline. The CDR3 region has the DNA TGTGCCAGCTCACCACCTCCGTTGATGGATACGCAGTATTTT. This encodes CASSPPPLMDTQYF.

In its sample, this clonotype was seen a few times. The V and J genes are TRBV20-1 and TRBJ2-1; D might be TRBD1 or TRBD2, each matching 6 bases. The CDR3 runs to 14 residues. The V and J ends lost 2 bases and 7 bases respectively, with 15 bases between them. Germline-derived CDR1 and CDR2 are DFQATT and SNEGSKA (reference sequence). As DNA, the CDR3 is TGCAGTGCTAGACCCCGGGGGCCTATAAATGAGCAGTTCTTC. It translates to CSARPRGPINEQFF.

At least ten counts were recorded for this clonotype. V gene TRBV7-3 combines with J gene TRBJ2-3; D tentatively reads TRBD1 or TRBD2 (5 bases each). V lost 0 bases and J lost 5, with 9 bases in between. Per germline, CDR1 SGHTA and CDR2 FQGTGA. The CDR3 loop spans 14 amino acids. CDR3 in amino acids: CASSLTRGEDTQYF. The DNA for the CDR3 is TGTGCCAGCAGCTTAACTAGGGGAGAAGATACGCAGTATTTT.

This clonotype was detected many times. The chain couples TRBV28 to TRBJ1-5, with D possibly matching TRBD1 (6 bases). In germline, CDR1 is MDHEN, CDR2 SYDVKM. The CDR3 contains 15 residues. V lost 5 bases and J lost 4, with 15 bases in between. The CDR3 here is CASSIQQGDNQPQHF. Here the CDR3 DNA reads TGTGCCAGCAGTATCCAACAGGGAGATAATCAGCCCCAGCATTTT. Based on the CDR3 plus reference TRBV28 and TRBJ1-5, the full variable domain is DVKVTQSSRYLVKRTGEKVFLECVQDMDHENMFWYRQDPGLGLRLIYFSYDVKMKEKGDIPEGYSVSREKKERFSLILESASTNQTSMYLCASSIQQGDNQPQHFGDGTRLSIL.

This clonotype was detected only a few times. The chain's CDR3 is CASHRGPNTEAFF. DNA for the CDR3: TGTGCCAGCCACAGGGGACCCAACACTGAAGCTTTCTTT. The V gene is TRBV18, the J gene TRBJ1-1; 7 bases align to TRBD1. V dropped 8 bases and J dropped 2; count of bases not matched to a gene: 5. The CDR3 contains 13 residues. Germline CDR1 and CDR2: KGHSH and LQKENI.

This clonotype was recorded a few times. The rearrangement joins TRBV28 to TRBJ2-7, with TRBD2 matching 9 bases. The CDR3 loop spans 15 amino acids. Trimming cost V 2 bases and J 0 bases; bases outside gene matches: 2. CDR1 is MDHEN and CDR2 is SYDVKM in the germline V gene. The CDR3 sequence: CASSLNSGSSYEQYF. CDR3 coding DNA: TGTGCCAGCAGTTTAAATAGCGGGAGCTCCTACGAGCAGTACTTC.

This clonotype came up many times. The rearrangement joins TRBV18 to TRBJ2-7; TRBD1 or TRBD2 may be the D gene (5 bases each). The CDR3 contains 14 residues. V was cut by 6 bases and J by 0 bases, with 12 bases left in between. Germline V lookup: CDR1 KGHSH, CDR2 LQKENI. The DNA for the CDR3 is TGTGCCAGCTCGGGACCTACGGCCTCCTACGAGCAGTACTTC. Its protein product is CASSGPTASYEQYF.

This clonotype was observed at least ten times. This chain uses TRBV6-5 with TRBJ2-5; no firm D call. Trimming shortened V by 2 bases and J by 2 bases, and 9 bases separated the two germline ends. The length of the CDR3 is 14 residues. Germline CDR1 is MNHEY and CDR2 is SVGAGI. The DNA of the CDR3 is TGTGCCAGCAGTTACGGAACGAATCAAGAGACCCAGTACTTC. Amino acid sequence: CASSYGTNQETQYF.

This clonotype was seen repeatedly, ten times or more. This chain joins TRBV7-2 and TRBJ2-5; D may be TRBD1 (7 bases). CDR3 size: 16 residues. Germline lookup yields CDR1 SGHTA and CDR2 FQGNSA. V gave up 5 bases and J gave up 5 bases, with 21 bases separating them. In DNA form, the CDR3 reads TGTGCCAGCAGCCCTGGGGGGACAGTTAAGAGGGAGACCCAGTACTTC. Its translation is CASSPGGTVKRETQYF.

This clonotype was found many times. V and J are TRBV28 and TRBJ2-3, with D perhaps given as TRBD1 or TRBD2 (5 bases each). V lost 4 bases and J 1 base, leaving 15 bases between the germline ends. CDR3 length equals 16 residues. Germline values: CDR1 MDHEN, CDR2 SYDVKM. This chain's CDR3 is CASSSEPGTRTDTQYF. The DNA of the CDR3 is TGTGCCAGCAGTTCTGAACCCGGGACCCGCACAGATACGCAGTATTTT.

This clonotype has at least ten counts. The chain couples TRBV28 to TRBJ2-4; D gene unclear. There are 14 residues in the CDR3. Germline V gene data show CDR1 as MDHEN and CDR2 as SYDVKM. Trimming stripped 6 bases from V and 6 bases from J, with 15 bases between. CDR3: CASSIRSGGNIQYF. The CDR3 bases are TGTGCCAGCAGCATCCGGTCCGGCGGAAACATTCAGTACTTC. The entire variable domain, with the rest obtained from reference TRBV28 and TRBJ2-4, is as follows: DVKVTQSSRYLVKRTGEKVFLECVQDMDHENMFWYRQDPGLGLRLIYFSYDVKMKEKGDIPEGYSVSREKKERFSLILESASTNQTSMYLCASSIRSGGNIQYFGAGTRLSVL.